A selection of T cell receptor beta chains follows, all from one sample in a study of T-cell memory formation after mild COVID-19. In TCRdb, the 5' RACE reads were re-called with MiXCR into one record per CDR3 protein. Altogether 150,000 to 200,000 distinct CDR3 sequences are present, approximately 16% being singletons, with the ten largest covering under 2.5%. The sample was PBMCs or a T cell subset sorted from them (not recorded which). These receptors were obtained from an adult woman who had mild COVID-19 (a few samples of this study predate the infection). Cell type and time point are not known. The conserved cysteine and the conserved F or W are not part of the CDR3 here. The order of the fields is J gene, V gene, CDR3 protein.

J gene: TRBJ2-1
V gene: TRBV6-6
CDR3 protein: ASSPTSGINEQF

J gene: TRBJ1-5
V gene: TRBV5-1
CDR3 protein: ASSPSGQGAPQH

J gene: TRBJ2-5
V gene: TRBV7-8
CDR3 protein: ASSSPPFGETQY

J gene: TRBJ2-3
V gene: TRBV5-6
CDR3 protein: ASSRGGKPDTQY

J gene: TRBJ2-5
V gene: TRBV20-1
CDR3 protein: SARARGRKLETQY

J gene: TRBJ1-6
V gene: TRBV3-1
CDR3 protein: ASSQEGGASTPLH

J gene: TRBJ2-5
V gene: TRBV24-1
CDR3 protein: ATSFGSGAEETQY

J gene: TRBJ2-3
V gene: TRBV2
CDR3 protein: ASSPGLAGVTDTQY

J gene: TRBJ2-7
V gene: TRBV6-5
CDR3 protein: ASSYVSRGTGTEQY

J gene: TRBJ2-1
V gene: TRBV5-5
CDR3 protein: ASSPPFSGRAFNEQF

J gene: TRBJ2-7
V gene: TRBV27
CDR3 protein: ASSLLGGDPYEQY

J gene: TRBJ2-4
V gene: TRBV20-1
CDR3 protein: SALPPIAKNIQY